The following is a T cell receptor delta chain sequence with its context. This record belongs to a study of gamma-delta chains in newborns, infants, children. Turning to the study itself: Polyclonal expansion of innate γδ T cells after birth follows microbial exposure.

CDR1 GEAIGNYY and CDR2 EKD come from the germline V gene. This CDR3 spans 18 amino acids. V lost 0 bases and J lost 0; bases outside the gene matches: 9. TCRdb made new clone calls on the reads using CATT. Here the sample spans more than 3,500 delta-chain clones, approximately 2% being singletons. The origin of this receptor is a child who was a newborn, infant or young child, either healthy, febrile or measles-vaccinated (not recorded which). The chain is built from TRDV2 and TRDJ2, with 7 nucleotides matching TRDD3. Sequencing used blood. CDR3 DNA sequence: TGTGCCTGTGACACCGTTGGGGCTGGGGGCCCTTTGACAGCACAACTCTTCTTT. It yields the protein CACDTVGAGGPLTAQLFF.